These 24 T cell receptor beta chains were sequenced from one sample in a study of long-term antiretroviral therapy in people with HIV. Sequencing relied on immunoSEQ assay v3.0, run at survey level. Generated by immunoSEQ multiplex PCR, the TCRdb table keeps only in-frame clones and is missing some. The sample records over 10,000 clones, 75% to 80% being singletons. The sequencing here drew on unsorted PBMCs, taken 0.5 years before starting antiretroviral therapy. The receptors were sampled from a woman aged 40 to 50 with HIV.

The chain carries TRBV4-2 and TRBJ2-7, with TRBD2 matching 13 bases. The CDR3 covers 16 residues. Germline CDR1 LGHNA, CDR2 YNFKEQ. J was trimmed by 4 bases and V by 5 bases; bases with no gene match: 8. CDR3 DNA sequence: TGTGCCAGCAGCAAATCCGGGACTAGCGGGACATACGAGCAGTACTTC. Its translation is CASSKSGTSGTYEQYF.

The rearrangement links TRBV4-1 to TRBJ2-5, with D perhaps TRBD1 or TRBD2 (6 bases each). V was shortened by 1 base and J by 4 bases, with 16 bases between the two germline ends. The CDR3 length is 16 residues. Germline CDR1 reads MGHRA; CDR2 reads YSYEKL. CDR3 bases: TGCGCCAGCAGCCAAGTGGAGACTGGGGGGCCAGAGACCCAGTACTTC. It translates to CASSQVETGGPETQYF.

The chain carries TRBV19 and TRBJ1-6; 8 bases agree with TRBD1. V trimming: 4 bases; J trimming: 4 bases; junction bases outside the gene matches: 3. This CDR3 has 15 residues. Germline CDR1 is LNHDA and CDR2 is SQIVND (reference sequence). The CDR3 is CASSTDRGYNSPLHF. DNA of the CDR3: TGTGCCAGTAGTACAGACAGGGGTTATAATTCACCCCTCCACTTT.

The CDR3 loop is CASSQSGGPSGNTIYF. The CDR3 bases are TGCGCCAGCAGTCAATCGGGCGGTCCCTCTGGAAACACCATATATTTT. The chain employs TRBV23-1 and TRBJ1-3; D not resolved. TRBV23-1 is filed as an ORF, its function uncertain. The V end was cut by 0 bases, the J end by 0 bases, with 9 bases between. This CDR3 region has 16 residues.

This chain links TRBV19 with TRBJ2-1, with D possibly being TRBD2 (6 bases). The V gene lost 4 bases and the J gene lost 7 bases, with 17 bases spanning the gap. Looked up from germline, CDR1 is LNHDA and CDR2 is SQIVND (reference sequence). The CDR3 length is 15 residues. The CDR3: CASSTQGTRGNEQFF. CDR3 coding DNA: TGTGCCAGTAGTACGCAGGGTACCCGGGGGAATGAGCAGTTCTTC.

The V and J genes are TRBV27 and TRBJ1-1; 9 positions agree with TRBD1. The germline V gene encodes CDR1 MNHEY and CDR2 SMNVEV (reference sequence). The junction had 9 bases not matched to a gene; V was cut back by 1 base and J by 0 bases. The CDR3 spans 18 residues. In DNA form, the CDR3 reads TGTGCCAGCAGTTTATTTCCGGGACAGGGATTGGTGAACACTGAAGCTTTCTTT. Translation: CASSLFPGQGLVNTEAFF.

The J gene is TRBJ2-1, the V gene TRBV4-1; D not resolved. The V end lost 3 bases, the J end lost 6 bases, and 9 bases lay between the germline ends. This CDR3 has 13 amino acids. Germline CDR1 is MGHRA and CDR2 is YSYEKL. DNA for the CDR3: TGCGCCAGCAGCCATTCGGTTTCCAATGAGCAGTTCTTC. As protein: CASSHSVSNEQFF.

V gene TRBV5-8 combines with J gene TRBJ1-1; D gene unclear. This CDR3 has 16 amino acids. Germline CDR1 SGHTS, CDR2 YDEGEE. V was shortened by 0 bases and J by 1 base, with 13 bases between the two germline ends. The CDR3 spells CASSLEATTRNTEAFF. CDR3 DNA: TGTGCCAGCAGCTTGGAAGCCACTACCCGGAACACTGAAGCTTTCTTT.

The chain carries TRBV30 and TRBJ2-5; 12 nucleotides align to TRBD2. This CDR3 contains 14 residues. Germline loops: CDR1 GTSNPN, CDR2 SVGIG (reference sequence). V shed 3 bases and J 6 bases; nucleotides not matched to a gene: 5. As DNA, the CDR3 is TGTGCCTGGAGAACTAGCGGGGGGCGGCAGACCCAGTACTTC. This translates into CAWRTSGGRQTQYF. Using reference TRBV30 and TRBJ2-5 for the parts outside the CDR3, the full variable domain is SQTIHQWPATLVQPVGSPLSLECTVEGTSNPNLYWYRQAAGRGLQLLFYSVGIGQISSEVPQNLSASRPQDRQFILSSKKLLLSDSGFYLCAWRTSGGRQTQYFGPGTRLLVL.

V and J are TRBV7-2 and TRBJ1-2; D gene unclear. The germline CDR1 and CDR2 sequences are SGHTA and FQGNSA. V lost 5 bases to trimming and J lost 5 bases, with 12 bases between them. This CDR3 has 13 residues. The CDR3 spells CASSPRLGYGYTF. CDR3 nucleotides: TGTGCCAGCAGCCCTAGATTAGGTTATGGCTACACCTTC.

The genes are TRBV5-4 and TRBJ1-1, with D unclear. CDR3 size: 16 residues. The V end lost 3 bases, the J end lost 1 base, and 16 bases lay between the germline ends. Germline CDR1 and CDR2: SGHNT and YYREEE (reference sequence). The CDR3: CASSSRESRRNTEAFF. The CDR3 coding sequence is TGTGCCAGCAGCTCGCGGGAATCTCGGCGGAACACTGAAGCTTTCTTT. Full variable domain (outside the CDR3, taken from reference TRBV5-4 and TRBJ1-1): ETGVTQSPTHLIKTRGQQVTLRCSSQSGHNTVSWYQQALGQGPQFIFQYYREEENGRGNFPPRFSGLQFPNYSSELNVNALELDDSALYLCASSSRESRRNTEAFFGQGTRLTVV.

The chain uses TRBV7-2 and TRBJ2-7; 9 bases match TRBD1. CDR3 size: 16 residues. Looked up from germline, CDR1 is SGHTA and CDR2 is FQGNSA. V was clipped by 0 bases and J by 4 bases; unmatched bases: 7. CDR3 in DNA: TGTGCCAGCAGCTTAGCAACAGGGGGCGCAATGTACGAGCAGTACTTC. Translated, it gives CASSLATGGAMYEQYF.

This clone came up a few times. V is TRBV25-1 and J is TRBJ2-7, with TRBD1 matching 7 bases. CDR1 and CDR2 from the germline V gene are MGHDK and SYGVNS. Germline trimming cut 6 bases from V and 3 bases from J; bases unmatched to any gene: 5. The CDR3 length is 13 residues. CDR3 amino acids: CASRRTGIYEQYF. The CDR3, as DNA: TGTGCCAGCAGGAGGACAGGTATCTACGAGCAGTACTTC.

The CDR3 DNA reads as TGTGCCAGCAGCCATCGGACAGAGAACACCGGGGAGCTGTTTTTT. It codes for CASSHRTENTGELFF. The chain employs TRBV4-2 and TRBJ2-2; TRBD1 is a possible D gene (6 bases). Trimming pared 3 bases from V and 1 base from J, leaving 9 bases between. Germline loops: CDR1 LGHNA, CDR2 YNFKEQ. The CDR3 loop spans 15 amino acids.

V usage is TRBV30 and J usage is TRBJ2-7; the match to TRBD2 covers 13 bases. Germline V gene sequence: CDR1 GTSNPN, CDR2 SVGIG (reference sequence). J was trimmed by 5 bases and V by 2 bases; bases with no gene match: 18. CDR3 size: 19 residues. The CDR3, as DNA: TGTGCCTGGAGTACAAACAGGGGACTAGCGGGGTCCCTGTTCCACGAGCAGTACTTC. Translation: CAWSTNRGLAGSLFHEQYF.

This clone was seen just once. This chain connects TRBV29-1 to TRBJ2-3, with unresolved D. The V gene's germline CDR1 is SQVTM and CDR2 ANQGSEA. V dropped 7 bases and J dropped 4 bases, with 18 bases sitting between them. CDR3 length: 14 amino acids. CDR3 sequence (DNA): TGCAGCGGTGCAAGCGTGAAGGGATCAGATACGCAGTATTTT. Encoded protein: CSGASVKGSDTQYF.

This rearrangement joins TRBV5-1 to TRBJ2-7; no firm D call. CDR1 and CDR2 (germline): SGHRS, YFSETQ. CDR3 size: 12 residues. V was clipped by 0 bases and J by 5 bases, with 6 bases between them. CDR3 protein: CASSLAGHEQYF. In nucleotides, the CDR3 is TGCGCCAGCAGCTTGGCAGGTCACGAGCAGTACTTC.

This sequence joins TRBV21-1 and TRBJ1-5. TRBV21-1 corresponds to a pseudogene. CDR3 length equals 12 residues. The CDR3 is CASSVFLQPQHF. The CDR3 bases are TGTGCCAGCAGCGTTTTTTTACAGCCCCAGCATTTT.

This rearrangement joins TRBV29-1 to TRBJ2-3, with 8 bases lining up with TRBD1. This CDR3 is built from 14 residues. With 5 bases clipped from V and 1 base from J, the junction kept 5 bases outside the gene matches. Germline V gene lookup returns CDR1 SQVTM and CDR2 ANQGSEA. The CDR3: CSVQPGGGTDTQYF. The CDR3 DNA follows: TGCAGCGTTCAGCCAGGGGGCGGCACAGATACGCAGTATTTT.

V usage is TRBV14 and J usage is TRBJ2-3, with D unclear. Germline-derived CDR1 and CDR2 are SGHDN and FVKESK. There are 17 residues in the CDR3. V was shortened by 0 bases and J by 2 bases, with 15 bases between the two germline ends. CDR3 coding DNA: TGTGCCAGCAGCCAAGATCGGTGGGCATTAGACACAGATACGCAGTATTTT. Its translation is CASSQDRWALDTDTQYF.

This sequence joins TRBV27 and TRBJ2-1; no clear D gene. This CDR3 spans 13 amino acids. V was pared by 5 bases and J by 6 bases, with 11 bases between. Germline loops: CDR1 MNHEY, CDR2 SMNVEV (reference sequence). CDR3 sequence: CASSLGPVNEQFF. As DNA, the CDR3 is TGTGCCAGCAGTCTGGGTCCTGTCAATGAGCAGTTCTTC.

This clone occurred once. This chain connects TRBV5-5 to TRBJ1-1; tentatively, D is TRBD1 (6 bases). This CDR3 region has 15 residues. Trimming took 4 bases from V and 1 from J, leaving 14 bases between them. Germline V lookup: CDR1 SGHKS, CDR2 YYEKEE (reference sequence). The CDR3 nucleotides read TGTGCCAGCAGCCCGGACAGATGGGAGAACACTGAAGCTTTCTTT. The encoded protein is CASSPDRWENTEAFF.

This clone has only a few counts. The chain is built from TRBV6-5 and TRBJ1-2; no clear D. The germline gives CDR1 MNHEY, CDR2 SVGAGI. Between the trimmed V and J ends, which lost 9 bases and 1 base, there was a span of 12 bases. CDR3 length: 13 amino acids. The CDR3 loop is CASSTRLNYGYTF. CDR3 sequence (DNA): TGTGCCAGTTCGACGCGCCTTAACTATGGCTACACCTTC.

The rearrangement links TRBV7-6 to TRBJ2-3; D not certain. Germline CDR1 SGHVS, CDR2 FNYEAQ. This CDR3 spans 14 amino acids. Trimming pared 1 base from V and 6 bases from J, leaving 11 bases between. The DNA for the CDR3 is TGTGCCAGCAGCTTAGGGAGAAAGGACGATACGCAGTATTTT. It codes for CASSLGRKDDTQYF.